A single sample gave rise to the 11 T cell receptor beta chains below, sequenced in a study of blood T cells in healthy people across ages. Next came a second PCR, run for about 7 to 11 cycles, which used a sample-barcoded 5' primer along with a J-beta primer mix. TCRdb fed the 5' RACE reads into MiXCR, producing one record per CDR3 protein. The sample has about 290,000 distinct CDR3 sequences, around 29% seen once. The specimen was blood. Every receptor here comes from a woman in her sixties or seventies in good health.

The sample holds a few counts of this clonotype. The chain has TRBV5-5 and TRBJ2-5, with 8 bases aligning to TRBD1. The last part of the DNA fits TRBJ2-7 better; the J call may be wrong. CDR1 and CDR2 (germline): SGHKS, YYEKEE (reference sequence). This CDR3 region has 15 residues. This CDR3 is CASSLAATGVYEQYF. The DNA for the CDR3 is TGTGCCAGCAGCTTGGCCGCGACAGGGGTCTACGAGCAGTACTTC.

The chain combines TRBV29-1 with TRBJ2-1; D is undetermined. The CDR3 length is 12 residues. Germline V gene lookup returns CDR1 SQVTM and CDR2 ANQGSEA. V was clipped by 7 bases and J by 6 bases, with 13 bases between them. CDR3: CSGYSRTNEQFF. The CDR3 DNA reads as TGCAGCGGCTATAGTAGAACCAATGAGCAGTTCTTC.

The CDR3 nucleotides are TGTGCCAGCTCCCTAAGGGAAACCATGAACACTGAAGCTTTCTTT. This sequence encodes CASSLRETMNTEAFF. The V and J genes are TRBV6-1 and TRBJ1-1; D not resolved. CDR3 length: 15 residues. Germline loops: CDR1 MNHNS, CDR2 SASEGT. V was clipped by 8 bases and J by 0 bases, with 16 bases between them.

The CDR3 DNA reads TGCGCCAGCAGCTCCATGAGTGGGGGTGACACTGAAGCTTTCTTT. Translated: CASSSMSGGDTEAFF. The chain is built from TRBV5-1 and TRBJ1-1; possible D gene TRBD1, 5 bases. This CDR3 spans 15 amino acids. The V gene lost 3 bases and the J gene lost 3 bases, with 15 bases spanning the gap. From germline, CDR1 is SGHRS and CDR2 YFSETQ.

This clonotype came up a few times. The CDR3 reads CSAPGGSVYGNYGYTF. In DNA form, the CDR3 reads TGCAGTGCCCCAGGGGGGAGTGTCTATGGTAACTATGGCTACACCTTC. This chain uses TRBV20-1 with TRBJ1-2; 7 nucleotides align to TRBD1. The length of the CDR3 is 16 residues. V gave up 6 bases and J gave up 1 base; unmatched junction bases: 14. CDR1 DFQATT and CDR2 SNEGSKA come from the germline V gene (reference sequence).

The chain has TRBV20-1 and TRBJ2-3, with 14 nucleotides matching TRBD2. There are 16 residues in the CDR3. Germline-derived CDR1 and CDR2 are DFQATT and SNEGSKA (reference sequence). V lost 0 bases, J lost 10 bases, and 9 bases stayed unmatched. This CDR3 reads CSARDLGLAGVWAQYF. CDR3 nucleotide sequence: TGCAGTGCTAGAGATTTGGGACTAGCGGGAGTGTGGGCGCAGTATTTT.

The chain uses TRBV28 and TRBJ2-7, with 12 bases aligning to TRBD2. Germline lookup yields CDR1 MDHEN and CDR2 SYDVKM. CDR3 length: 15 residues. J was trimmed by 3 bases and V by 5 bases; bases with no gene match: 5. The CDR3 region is CASSRTSGNDYEQYF. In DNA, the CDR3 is TGTGCCAGCAGTCGGACTAGCGGGAACGACTACGAGCAGTACTTC.

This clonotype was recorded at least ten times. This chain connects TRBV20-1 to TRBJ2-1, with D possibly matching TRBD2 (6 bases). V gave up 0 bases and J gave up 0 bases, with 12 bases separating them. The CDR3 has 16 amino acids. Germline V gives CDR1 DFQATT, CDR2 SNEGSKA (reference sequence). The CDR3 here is CSARDHSGSSYNEQFF. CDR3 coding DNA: TGCAGTGCTAGAGACCATAGCGGTAGCTCCTACAATGAGCAGTTCTTC.

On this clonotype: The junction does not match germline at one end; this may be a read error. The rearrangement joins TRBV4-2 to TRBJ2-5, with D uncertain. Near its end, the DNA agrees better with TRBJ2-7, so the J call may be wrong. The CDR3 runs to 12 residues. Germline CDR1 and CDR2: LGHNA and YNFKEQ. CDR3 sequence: CASGQVSYEQYF. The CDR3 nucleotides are TGTGCCAGCGGCCAAGTAAGCTACGAGCAGTACTTC.

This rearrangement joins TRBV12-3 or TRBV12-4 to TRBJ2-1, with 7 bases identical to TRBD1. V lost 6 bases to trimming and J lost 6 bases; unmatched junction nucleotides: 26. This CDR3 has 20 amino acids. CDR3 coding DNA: TGTGCCAGCAGGATTACAGGGGCCACCCCTGAACAAGGATGGGGCAATGAGCAGTTCTTC. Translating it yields CASRITGATPEQGWGNEQFF.

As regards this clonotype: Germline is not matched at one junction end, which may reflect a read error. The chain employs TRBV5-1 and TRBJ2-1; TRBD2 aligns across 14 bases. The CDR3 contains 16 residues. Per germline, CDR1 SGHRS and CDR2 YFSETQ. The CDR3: CAGSRTSGGSYNEQFF. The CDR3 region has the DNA TGCGCCGGCAGCCGGACTAGCGGGGGGTCCTACAATGAGCAGTTCTTC.